This record concerns one TCR beta chain sequence. The record originates from a study of a mutant IDH1 vaccine in newly diagnosed glioma. About the study: Patients had received radiotherapy, temozolomide, or both previously, most receiving both.

As for time point: baseline, week 1 (first vaccination visit). Treatment defined: pre-vaccination baseline after standard-of-care therapy. The CDR3 extends over 16 amino acids. Germline-derived CDR1 and CDR2 are MNHEY and SMNVEV (reference sequence). Trimming took 5 bases from V and 1 from J; bases not matched to a gene: 7. Produced via immunoSEQ multiplex PCR; TCRdb's table is partial and in-frame only. The sample has about 98,000 clones, roughly 90% seen once. This sample comprised PBMCs, obtained from a glioma patient treated with radiotherapy, temozolomide or both. The V gene is TRBV27, the J gene TRBJ2-7; 11 bases align to TRBD2. The sequence was obtained from a woman between 45 and 60 years old with glioma. The CDR3 here is CASSPGLAGRSYEQYF. The CDR3 region has the DNA TGTGCCAGCAGTCCCGGACTAGCGGGCCGATCCTACGAGCAGTACTTC.